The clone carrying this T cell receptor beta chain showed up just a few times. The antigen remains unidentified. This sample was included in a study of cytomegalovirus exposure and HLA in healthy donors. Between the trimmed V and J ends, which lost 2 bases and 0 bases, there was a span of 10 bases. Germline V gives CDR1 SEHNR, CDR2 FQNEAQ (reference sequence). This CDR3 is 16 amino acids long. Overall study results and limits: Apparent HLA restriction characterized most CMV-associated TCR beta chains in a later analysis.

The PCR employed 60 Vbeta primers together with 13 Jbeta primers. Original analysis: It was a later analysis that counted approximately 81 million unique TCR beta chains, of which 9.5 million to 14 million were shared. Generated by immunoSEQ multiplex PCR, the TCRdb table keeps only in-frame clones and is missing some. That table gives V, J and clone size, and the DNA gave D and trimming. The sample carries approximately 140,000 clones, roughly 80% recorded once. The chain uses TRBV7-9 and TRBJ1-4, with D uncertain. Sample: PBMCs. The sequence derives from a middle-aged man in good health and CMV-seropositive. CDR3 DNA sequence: TGTGCCAGCAGCTTATTCGGGTCAGCAACTAATGAAAAACTGTTTTTT. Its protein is CASSLFGSATNEKLFF.